This T cell receptor (beta chain) was obtained from a study of response to subunit inactivated influenza vaccine. Study-level findings and limits: The authors suggested that few new T cells are recruited per seasonal influenza vaccination.

MiXCR, applied by TCRdb to the RT-PCR reads, yields one record per CDR3 protein. Here the sample spans some 500,000 distinct CDR3 sequences, 15% to 20% being singletons. Trimming stripped 0 bases from V and 5 bases from J, with 14 bases between. The CDR3 runs to 15 residues. The germline V gene encodes CDR1 SGHDT and CDR2 YYEEEE. This clonotype has only a few counts. What it recognizes is unknown. The chain recombines TRBV5-6 with TRBJ1-2; D gene unclear. The sequences come from CD4+ T cells sorted from PBMCs, collected around 25 months after vaccination. The origin of this receptor is a man aged 50 to 69 who received an inactivated influenza vaccine. Here the CDR3 reads CASSLVGNRVYGYTF. The CDR3 DNA reads as TGTGCCAGCAGCTTGGTGGGGAACCGCGTGTATGGCTACACCTTC.